The clone carrying this TCR beta chain was observed a single time. The antigen is unknown. This sample was included in a study of OX40 agonist ivuxolimab in advanced cancers. Background on the study: Patients were roughly 83% male with ages roughly 20 to 90, mean approximately 58. General study findings and limits: At 0.1 to 3.0 mg/kg, clonal expansion of CD4+ and CD8+ blood T cells had occurred by week 6. The work left the antigen specificity of expanded peripheral T cells undetermined. The authors also found low normalized T-cell clonal expansion in some nonresponders.

The CDR3 totals 11 residues. Germline V gene data show CDR1 as SGHRS and CDR2 as YFSETQ. V shed 2 bases and J shed 6 bases, with 2 bases lying between them. Method: immunoSEQ multiplex PCR; TCRdb's copy keeps in-frame clones and lacks some. This sample yields tens of thousands of clones, of which 83% are seen a single time; about 20% belongs to the top ten. Sample: CD4+ or CD8+ T cells sorted from blood, taken in a trial of the OX40 agonist ivuxolimab. The sequence came from an adult with an advanced solid tumor such as melanoma, head and neck, liver or kidney cancer. The rearrangement uses TRBV5-1 and TRBJ2-2; no firm D call. The CDR3 coding sequence is TGCGCCAGCAGCTTTTCCGGGGAGCTGTTTTTT. This gives the protein CASSFSGELFF.